This TCR beta chain came from a study of T cell responses to AZD1222 COVID-19 vaccine. The CDR3 extends over 15 amino acids. The V gene's germline CDR1 is MNHNS and CDR2 SASEGT. The ends were cut back, 2 bases at V and 1 base at J, with 8 bases in the middle. Profiling relied on immunoSEQ multiplex PCR, and the TCRdb table lists in-frame clones only, not all of them. The table includes about 140,000 clones, 84% detected once. The chain links TRBV6-1 to TRBJ1-4; TRBD1 is a possible D gene (6 bases). The sample consisted of peripheral blood, taken on day 0 of AZD1222 vaccination. This TCR derives from an adult in good health. As DNA, the CDR3 is TGTGCCAGCAGTGAATTGACAGGAACTAATGAAAAACTGTTTTTT. It translates to CASSELTGTNEKLFF.